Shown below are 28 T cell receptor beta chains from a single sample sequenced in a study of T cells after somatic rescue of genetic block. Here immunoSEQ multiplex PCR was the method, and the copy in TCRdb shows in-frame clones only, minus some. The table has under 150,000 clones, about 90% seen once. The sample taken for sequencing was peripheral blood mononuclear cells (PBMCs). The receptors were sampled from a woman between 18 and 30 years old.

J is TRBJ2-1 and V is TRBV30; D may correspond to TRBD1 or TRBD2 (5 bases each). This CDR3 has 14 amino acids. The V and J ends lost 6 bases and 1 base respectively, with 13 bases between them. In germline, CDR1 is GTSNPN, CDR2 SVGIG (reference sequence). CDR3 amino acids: CACSGTSSYNEQFF. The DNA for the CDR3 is TGTGCCTGCTCCGGGACGTCTTCCTACAATGAGCAGTTCTTC.

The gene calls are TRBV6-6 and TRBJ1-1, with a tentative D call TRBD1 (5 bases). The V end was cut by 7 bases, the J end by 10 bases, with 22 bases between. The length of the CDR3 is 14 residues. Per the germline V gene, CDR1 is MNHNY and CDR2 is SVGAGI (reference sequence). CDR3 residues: CASTGQGVGYSAFF. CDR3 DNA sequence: TGTGCCAGCACCGGGCAGGGTGTTGGATATTCAGCTTTCTTT.

The CDR3 nucleotides are TGCGCCAGCAGCCATCCGGGGGGCAATCAGCCCCAGCATTTT. This encodes CASSHPGGNQPQHF. This rearrangement joins TRBV4-1 to TRBJ1-5, with D possibly matching TRBD1 (5 bases). The V end was cut by 3 bases, the J end by 2 bases, with 8 bases between. Per the germline V gene, CDR1 is MGHRA and CDR2 is YSYEKL. This CDR3 is 14 amino acids long.

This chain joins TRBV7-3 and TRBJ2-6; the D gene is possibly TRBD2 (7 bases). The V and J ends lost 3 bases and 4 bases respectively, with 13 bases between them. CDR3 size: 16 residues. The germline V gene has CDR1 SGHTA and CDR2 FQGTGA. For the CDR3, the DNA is TGTGCCAGCAGCTTTCAGAGCGGGACAGGGGCCAACGTCCTGACTTTC. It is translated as CASSFQSGTGANVLTF.

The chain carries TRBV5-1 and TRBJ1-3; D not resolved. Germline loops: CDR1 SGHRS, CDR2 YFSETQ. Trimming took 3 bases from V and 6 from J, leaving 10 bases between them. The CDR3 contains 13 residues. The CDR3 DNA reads TGCGCCAGCAGCTCAGAGTACCCAAACACCATATATTTT. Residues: CASSSEYPNTIYF.

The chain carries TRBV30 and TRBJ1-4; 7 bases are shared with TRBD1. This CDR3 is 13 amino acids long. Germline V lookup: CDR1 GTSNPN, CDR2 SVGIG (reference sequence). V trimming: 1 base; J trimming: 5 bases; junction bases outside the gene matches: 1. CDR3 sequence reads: CAWSARGNEKLFF. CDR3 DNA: TGTGCCTGGAGTGCCAGGGGGAATGAAAAACTGTTTTTT.

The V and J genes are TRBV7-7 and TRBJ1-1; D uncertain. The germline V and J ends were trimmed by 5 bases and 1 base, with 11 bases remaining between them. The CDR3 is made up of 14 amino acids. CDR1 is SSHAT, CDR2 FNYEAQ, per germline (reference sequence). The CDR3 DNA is TGTGCCAGCAGCACCCAACTCGCGAACACTGAAGCTTTCTTT. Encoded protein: CASSTQLANTEAFF.

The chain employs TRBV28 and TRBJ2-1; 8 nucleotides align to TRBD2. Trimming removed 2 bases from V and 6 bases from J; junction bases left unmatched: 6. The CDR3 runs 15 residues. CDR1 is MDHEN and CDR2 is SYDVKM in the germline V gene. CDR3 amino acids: CASSLAGGWGNEQFF. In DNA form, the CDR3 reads TGTGCCAGCAGTTTAGCGGGGGGCTGGGGCAATGAGCAGTTCTTC.

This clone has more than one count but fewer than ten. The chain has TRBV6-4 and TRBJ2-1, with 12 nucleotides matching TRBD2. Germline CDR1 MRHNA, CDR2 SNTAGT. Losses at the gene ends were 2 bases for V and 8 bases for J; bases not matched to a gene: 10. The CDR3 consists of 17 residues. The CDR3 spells CASSDQASGGAVDEQFF. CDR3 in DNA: TGTGCCAGCAGTGACCAGGCTAGCGGGGGGGCGGTGGATGAGCAGTTCTTC.

The CDR3: CASRLTLFYEQYF. The CDR3, as DNA: TGTGCCAGCAGACTAACACTTTTCTACGAGCAGTACTTC. This chain links TRBV6-5 with TRBJ2-7; D unclear. Germline loops: CDR1 MNHEY, CDR2 SVGAGI. The CDR3 covers 13 residues. V lost 6 bases to trimming and J lost 3 bases, with 12 bases between them.

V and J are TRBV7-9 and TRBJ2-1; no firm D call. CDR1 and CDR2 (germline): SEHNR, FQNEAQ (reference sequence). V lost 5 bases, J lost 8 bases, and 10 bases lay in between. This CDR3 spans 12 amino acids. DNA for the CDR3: TGTGCCAGCAGCCAACGAGGCGATGAGCAGTTCTTC. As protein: CASSQRGDEQFF.

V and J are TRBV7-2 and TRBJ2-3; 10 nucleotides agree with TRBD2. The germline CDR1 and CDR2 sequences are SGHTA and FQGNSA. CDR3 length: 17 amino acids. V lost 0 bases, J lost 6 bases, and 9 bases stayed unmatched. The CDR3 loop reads CASSLASGGAGRDTQYF. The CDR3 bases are TGTGCCAGCAGCTTAGCGAGCGGGGGGGCCGGTCGGGATACGCAGTATTTT.

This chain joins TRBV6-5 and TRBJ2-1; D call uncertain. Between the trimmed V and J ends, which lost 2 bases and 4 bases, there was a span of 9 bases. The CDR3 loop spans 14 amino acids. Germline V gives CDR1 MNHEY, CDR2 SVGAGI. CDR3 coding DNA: TGTGCCAGCAGTTACACGGGCAATTACAATGAGCAGTTCTTC. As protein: CASSYTGNYNEQFF.

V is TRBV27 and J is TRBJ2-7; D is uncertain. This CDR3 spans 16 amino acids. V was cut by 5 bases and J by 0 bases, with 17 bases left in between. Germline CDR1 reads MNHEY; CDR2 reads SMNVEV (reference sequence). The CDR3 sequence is CASSIMGSRSSYEQYF. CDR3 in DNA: TGTGCCAGCAGTATTATGGGCAGTCGGAGCTCCTACGAGCAGTACTTC.

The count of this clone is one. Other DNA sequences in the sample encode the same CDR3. CDR3 in amino acids: CASSLGTHYEQYF. CDR3 nucleotides: TGTGCCAGCAGCTTGGGCACGCACTACGAGCAGTACTTC. The rearrangement joins TRBV5-6 to TRBJ2-7; no reliable D call. CDR3 length: 13 amino acids. CDR1 is SGHDT and CDR2 is YYEEEE in the germline V gene. V was cut by 0 bases and J by 3 bases, with 7 bases left in between. The full variable domain, with the rest looked up from reference TRBV5-6 and TRBJ2-7, is DAGVTQSPTHLIKTRGQQVTLRCSPKSGHDTVSWYQQALGQGPQFIFQYYEEEERQRGNFPDRFSGHQFPNYSSELNVNALLLGDSALYLCASSLGTHYEQYFGPGTRLTVT.

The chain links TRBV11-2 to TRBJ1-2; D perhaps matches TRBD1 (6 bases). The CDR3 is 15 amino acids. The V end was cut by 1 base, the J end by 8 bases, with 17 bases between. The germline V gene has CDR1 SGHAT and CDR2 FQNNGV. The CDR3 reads CASSLGPGQHRGYTF. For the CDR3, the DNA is TGTGCCAGCAGCTTAGGCCCTGGACAGCACAGGGGCTACACCTTC.

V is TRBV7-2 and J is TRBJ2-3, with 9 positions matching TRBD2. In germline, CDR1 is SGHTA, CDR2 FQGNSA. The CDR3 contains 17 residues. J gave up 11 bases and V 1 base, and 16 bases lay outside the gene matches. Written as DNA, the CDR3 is TGTGCCAGCAGCTTAGGGGCTACTAGCGGGTCCAAGATCATGCAGTATTTT. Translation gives CASSLGATSGSKIMQYF. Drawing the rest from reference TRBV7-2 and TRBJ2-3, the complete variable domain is GAGVSQSPSNKVTEKGKDVELRCDPISGHTALYWYRQSLGQGLEFLIYFQGNSAPDKSGLPSDRFSAERTGGSVSTLTIQRTQQEDSAVYLCASSLGATSGSKIMQYFGPGTRLTVL.

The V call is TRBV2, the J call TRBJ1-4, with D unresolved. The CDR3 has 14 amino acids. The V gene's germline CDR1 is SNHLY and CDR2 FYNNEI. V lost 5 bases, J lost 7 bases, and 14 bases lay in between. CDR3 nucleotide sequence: TGTGCCAGCAGTAAGGACCTTAACAGTGAAAAACTGTTTTTT. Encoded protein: CASSKDLNSEKLFF. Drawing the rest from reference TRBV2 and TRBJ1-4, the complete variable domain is EPEVTQTPSHQVTQMGQEVILRCVPISNHLYFYWYRQILGQKVEFLVSFYNNEISEKSEIFDDQFSVERPDGSNFTLKIRSTKLEDSAMYFCASSKDLNSEKLFFGSGTQLSVL.

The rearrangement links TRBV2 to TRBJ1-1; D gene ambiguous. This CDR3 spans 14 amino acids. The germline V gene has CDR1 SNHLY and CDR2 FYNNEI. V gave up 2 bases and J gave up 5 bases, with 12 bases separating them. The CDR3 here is CASSERYGGTEAFF. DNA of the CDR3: TGTGCCAGCAGTGAAAGGTACGGAGGGACTGAAGCTTTCTTT.

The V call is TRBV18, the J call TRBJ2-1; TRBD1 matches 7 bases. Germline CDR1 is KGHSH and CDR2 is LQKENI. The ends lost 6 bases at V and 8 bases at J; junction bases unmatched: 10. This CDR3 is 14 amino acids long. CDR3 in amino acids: CASSPGQARDEQFF. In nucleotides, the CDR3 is TGTGCCAGCTCCCCCGGACAGGCGAGGGATGAGCAGTTCTTC.

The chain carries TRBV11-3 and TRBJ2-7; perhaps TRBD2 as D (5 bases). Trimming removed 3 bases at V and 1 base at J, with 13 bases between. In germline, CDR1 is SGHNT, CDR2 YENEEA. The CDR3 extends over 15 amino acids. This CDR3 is CASSLKAVPSYEQYF. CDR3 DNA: TGTGCCAGCAGCTTGAAAGCGGTACCTTCCTACGAGCAGTACTTC.

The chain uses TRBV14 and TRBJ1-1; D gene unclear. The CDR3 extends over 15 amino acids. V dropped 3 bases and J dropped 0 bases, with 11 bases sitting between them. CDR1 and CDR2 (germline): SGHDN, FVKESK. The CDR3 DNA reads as TGTGCCAGCAGCCATCGAGGAGGTTTGAACACTGAAGCTTTCTTT. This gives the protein CASSHRGGLNTEAFF.

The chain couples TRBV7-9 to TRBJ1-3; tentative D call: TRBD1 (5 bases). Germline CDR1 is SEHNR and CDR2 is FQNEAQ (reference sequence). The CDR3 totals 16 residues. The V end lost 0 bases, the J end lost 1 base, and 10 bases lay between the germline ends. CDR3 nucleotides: TGTGCCAGCAGCTTAGCGGGAGACAGATCTGGAAACACCATATATTTT. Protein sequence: CASSLAGDRSGNTIYF.

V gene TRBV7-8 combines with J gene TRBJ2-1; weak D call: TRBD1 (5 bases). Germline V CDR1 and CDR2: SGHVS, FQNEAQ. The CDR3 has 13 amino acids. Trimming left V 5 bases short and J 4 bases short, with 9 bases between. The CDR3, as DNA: TGTGCCAGCAGCCAGGGATTTTACAATGAGCAGTTCTTC. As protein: CASSQGFYNEQFF. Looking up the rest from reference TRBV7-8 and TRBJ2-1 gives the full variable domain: GAGVSQSPRYKVAKRGQDVALRCDPISGHVSLFWYQQALGQGPEFLTYFQNEAQLDKSGLPSDRFFAERPEGSVSTLKIQRTQQEDSAVYLCASSQGFYNEQFFGPGTRLTVL.

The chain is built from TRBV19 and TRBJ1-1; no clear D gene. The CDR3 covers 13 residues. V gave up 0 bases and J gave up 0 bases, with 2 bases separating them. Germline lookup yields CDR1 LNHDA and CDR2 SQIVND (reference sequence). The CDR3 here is CASSIDMNTEAFF. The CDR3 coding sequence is TGTGCCAGTAGTATAGATATGAACACTGAAGCTTTCTTT.

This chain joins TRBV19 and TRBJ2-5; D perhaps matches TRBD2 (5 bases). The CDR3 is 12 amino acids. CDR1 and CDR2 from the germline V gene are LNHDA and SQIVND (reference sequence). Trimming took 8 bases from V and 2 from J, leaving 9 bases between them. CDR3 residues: CASGRGQETQYF. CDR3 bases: TGTGCCAGTGGCCGGGGTCAAGAGACCCAGTACTTC.

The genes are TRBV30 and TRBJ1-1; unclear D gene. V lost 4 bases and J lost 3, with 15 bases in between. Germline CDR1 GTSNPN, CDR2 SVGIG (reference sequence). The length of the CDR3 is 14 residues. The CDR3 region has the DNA TGTGCCTGGACCCATGGGGTTGCAGACACTGAAGCTTTCTTT. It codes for CAWTHGVADTEAFF.

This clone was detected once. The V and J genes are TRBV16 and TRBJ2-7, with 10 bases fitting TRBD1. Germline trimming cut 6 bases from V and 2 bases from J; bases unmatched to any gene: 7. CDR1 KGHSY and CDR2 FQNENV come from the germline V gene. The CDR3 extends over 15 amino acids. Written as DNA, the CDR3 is TGTGCCAGCAGTTATTCGGGACAGGGGACCTACGAGCAGTACTTC. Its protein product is CASSYSGQGTYEQYF.